This entry lists 27 T cell receptor beta chains sequenced from one sample in a study of blood T cell repertoires in COVID-19 (TCRdb year 2020). The library came from the immunoSEQ multiplex PCR assay. Here the immuneACCESS table is served through TCRdb, limited to in-frame sequences with V and J called. Missing clones are a known gap in these copies; in checked studies unresolved V genes cover under half, and the rest lacks a known reason. Within this sample are 250,000 to 300,000 clones, with over 70% of them counted one time only. Of the sample, around 6% is held by the ten largest clones. The source material was peripheral blood. The source is a man older than 75 with acute or convalescent COVID-19.

This sequence joins TRBV5-1 and TRBJ1-3; D is possibly TRBD1 (5 bases). There are 12 residues in the CDR3. The V end lost 7 bases, the J end lost 3 bases, and 8 bases lay between the germline ends. Germline assignment: CDR1 SGHRS and CDR2 YFSETQ. CDR3 nucleotides: TGCGCCAGCTCCGACAGTGGAAACACCATATATTTT. Translating it yields CASSDSGNTIYF.

The chain combines TRBV11-3 with TRBJ2-3; possible D gene TRBD1, 8 bases. The CDR3 is made up of 16 amino acids. The V and J ends lost 4 bases and 4 bases respectively, with 18 bases between them. Germline CDR1 reads SGHNT; CDR2 reads YENEEA. Written as DNA, the CDR3 is TGTGCCAGCAGCTCGGGGGGCAGGGGGCGCGCAGATACGCAGTATTTT. Protein product: CASSSGGRGRADTQYF.

V is TRBV21-1 and J is TRBJ2-5; the listed D gene, TRBD2, was not tested against the DNA. TRBV21-1 is a pseudogene locus. CDR3 length equals 21 residues. The CDR3 DNA follows: TGTGCCAGCAGCAAGGACCCCGATTTGACTAGCGGGAGGCCCTGGCAAGAGACCCAGTACTTC. As protein: CASSKDPDLTSGRPWQETQYF.

This clone was detected only a few times. The CDR3 region has the DNA TGTGCCACCAGCAGAGGTTCGGGTGGCAGGGTCGGTCAGCCCCAGCATTTT. Translation: CATSRGSGGRVGQPQHF. The J gene is TRBJ1-5, the V gene TRBV15, with TRBD1 as a possible D gene (5 bases). The CDR3 is 17 amino acids. Germline assignment: CDR1 LNHNV and CDR2 YYDKDF (reference sequence). The V end lost 1 base, the J end lost 6 bases, and 19 bases lay between the germline ends.

The chain links TRBV6-5 to TRBJ1-6; 7 bases align to TRBD1. V was pared by 6 bases and J by 4 bases, with 6 bases of the junction left unmatched. Germline lookup yields CDR1 MNHEY and CDR2 SVGAGI. The CDR3 totals 15 residues. The CDR3 DNA sequence: TGTGCCAGCAGGAGTGGACAGGATTATAATTCACCCCTCCACTTT. It is translated as CASRSGQDYNSPLHF.

CDR3 loop: CASSPEGVGGYTF. DNA for the CDR3: TGTGCCAGCAGCCCCGAAGGGGTAGGGGGCTACACCTTC. The V gene is TRBV5-6, the J gene TRBJ1-2, with D possibly being TRBD1 (5 bases). The V and J ends lost 4 bases and 8 bases respectively, with 15 bases between them. Germline CDR1 and CDR2: SGHDT and YYEEEE. The CDR3 contains 13 residues.

This chain links TRBV28 with TRBJ2-2; D may be TRBD2 (6 bases). CDR1 MDHEN and CDR2 SYDVKM come from the germline V gene. V gave up 5 bases and J gave up 4 bases, with 17 bases separating them. The CDR3 length is 16 residues. CDR3 sequence: CASSVGGSGPTGELFF. The CDR3, as DNA: TGTGCCAGCAGTGTGGGGGGTAGCGGACCCACCGGGGAGCTGTTTTTT.

The V and J genes are TRBV5-1 and TRBJ1-3, with D possibly matching TRBD1 (6 bases). Germline V lookup: CDR1 SGHRS, CDR2 YFSETQ. The CDR3 consists of 16 residues. Trimming shortened V by 5 bases and J by 3 bases, and 18 bases separated the two germline ends. DNA for the CDR3: TGCGCCAGCAGTAAATACGCACAGGGTAGTGGAAACACCATATATTTT. Protein: CASSKYAQGSGNTIYF.

CDR3 DNA: TGTGCCAGCAGCTACCAAGCGCCGACTAATGAAAAACTGTTTTTT. It is translated as CASSYQAPTNEKLFF. The J gene is TRBJ1-4, the V gene TRBV7-9; D not resolved. Germline-derived CDR1 and CDR2 are SEHNR and FQNEAQ (reference sequence). The CDR3 totals 15 residues. Trimming pared 4 bases from V and 2 bases from J, leaving 11 bases between.

The chain links TRBV28 to TRBJ1-4; TRBD1 agrees at 9 bases. CDR3 size: 16 residues. V dropped 6 bases and J dropped 7; count of bases not matched to a gene: 12. Germline lookup yields CDR1 MDHEN and CDR2 SYDVKM. The DNA for the CDR3 is TGTGCCAGCAGACCAAGACCGGGACAGGGAAGTGAAAAACTGTTTTTT. This translates into CASRPRPGQGSEKLFF.

The CDR3 region has the DNA TGTGCCAGCAGCATCCACTACGAGCCCTACTTC. This gives the protein CASSIHYEPYF. The rearrangement uses TRBV11-2 and TRBJ2-7; D gene unclear. Trimming pared 5 bases from V and 13 bases from J, leaving 15 bases between. The germline gives CDR1 SGHAT, CDR2 FQNNGV. This CDR3 is built from 11 residues.

V usage is TRBV27 and J usage is TRBJ2-7; TRBD2 matches at 12 bases. The CDR3 length is 16 residues. The V segment lost 4 bases and the J segment 0 bases; nucleotides outside the gene matches: 4. The germline V gene encodes CDR1 MNHEY and CDR2 SMNVEV (reference sequence). In nucleotides, the CDR3 is TGTGCCAGCAGTTCAAAGGGACTAGCGGGCTCCTACGAGCAGTACTTC. This encodes CASSSKGLAGSYEQYF.

A single count supports this clone. The chain combines TRBV6-5 with TRBJ1-2, with unresolved D. The V end was cut by 7 bases, the J end by 5 bases, with 17 bases between. CDR1 is MNHEY and CDR2 is SVGAGI in the germline V gene. The CDR3 runs 14 residues. The CDR3 is CASNPRQAVYGYTF. DNA for the CDR3: TGTGCCAGCAACCCCAGGCAGGCCGTTTATGGCTACACCTTC.

The rearrangement links TRBV2 to TRBJ1-2; tentatively, D is TRBD1 (6 bases). The CDR3 has 13 amino acids. Deletions cut 11 bases from V and 0 bases from J, with 13 bases between. The germline gives CDR1 SNHLY, CDR2 FYNNEI. CDR3 residues: CAGGTGANYGYTF. CDR3 DNA sequence: TGTGCCGGGGGCACGGGTGCTAACTATGGCTACACCTTC.

The genes are TRBV6-5 and TRBJ1-1; 8 positions match TRBD1. With V trimmed by 4 bases and J by 3 bases, 4 bases remained unmatched. The CDR3 is 14 residues long. The germline gives CDR1 MNHEY, CDR2 SVGAGI. This CDR3 is CASSLETGDTEAFF. The CDR3 nucleotides read TGTGCCAGCAGTTTAGAGACAGGGGACACTGAAGCTTTCTTT.

The chain combines TRBV7-8 with TRBJ1-6; D is perhaps TRBD1 (5 bases). Trimming removed 5 bases from V and 6 bases from J, with 11 bases in between. CDR1 and CDR2 from the germline V gene are SGHVS and FQNEAQ. The CDR3 consists of 14 residues. The CDR3 sequence: CASSDQGGNSPLHF. CDR3 DNA sequence: TGTGCCAGCAGCGACCAGGGCGGTAATTCACCCCTCCACTTT.

This clone was seen a handful of times. V gene TRBV18 combines with J gene TRBJ1-2; possible D gene TRBD1, 5 bases. The germline gives CDR1 KGHSH, CDR2 LQKENI. Trimming cost V 2 bases and J 3 bases, with 7 bases left between them. The CDR3 has 13 amino acids. The CDR3 loop is CASSPTTDYGYTF. The CDR3 bases are TGTGCCAGCTCACCAACGACAGACTATGGCTACACCTTC.

A single count supports this clone. The chain has TRBV19 and TRBJ1-2, with D possibly TRBD1 on 6 matching bases. V lost 6 bases and J lost 4, with 12 bases in between. The CDR3 sequence is 13 residues long. The germline gives CDR1 LNHDA, CDR2 SQIVND (reference sequence). CDR3 nucleotide sequence: TGTGCCAGTAGATCCGGGACATTCTATGGCTACACCTTC. Protein sequence: CASRSGTFYGYTF.

The chain is built from TRBV2 and TRBJ1-1; 9 positions match TRBD1. With V trimmed by 5 bases and J by 3 bases, 4 bases remained unmatched. Germline CDR1 reads SNHLY; CDR2 reads FYNNEI. The length of the CDR3 is 14 residues. The CDR3 here is CASSTTGGYTEAFF. CDR3 sequence (DNA): TGTGCCAGCAGTACGACAGGGGGTTACACTGAAGCTTTCTTT.

The CDR3 spells CASSQSGTGAGNTIYF. The CDR3 bases are TGTGCCAGCAGCCAATCCGGGACAGGGGCTGGAAACACCATATATTTT. The chain is built from TRBV3-1 (or the pseudogene TRBV3-2) and TRBJ1-3, with 10 bases lining up with TRBD1. CDR3 length equals 16 residues. Germline V gene sequence: CDR1 LGHDT, CDR2 YNNKEL (reference sequence). V shed 2 bases and J 2 bases; nucleotides not matched to a gene: 3.

V and J are TRBV6-4 and TRBJ2-1, with 10 bases aligning to TRBD1. The trim removed 8 bases at V and 6 bases at J, leaving 10 bases unmatched. CDR3 length equals 15 residues. Germline V CDR1 and CDR2: MRHNA, SNTAGT. The CDR3 DNA is TGTGCCAGCTCGGGGGGACAGGGGCTGCCCAATGAGCAGTTCTTC. Protein: CASSGGQGLPNEQFF.

This sequence joins TRBV7-8 and TRBJ2-3, with D tentatively TRBD2 (5 bases). The V end was cut by 5 bases, the J end by 6 bases, with 9 bases between. The CDR3 runs to 12 residues. Germline CDR1 is SGHVS and CDR2 is FQNEAQ. For the CDR3, the DNA is TGTGCCAGCAGCCCAACGGGGGATACGCAGTATTTT. Encoded protein: CASSPTGDTQYF.

This clone has a single count. This chain links TRBV3-1 (or the pseudogene TRBV3-2) with TRBJ2-3; 12 nucleotides match TRBD2. This CDR3 contains 19 residues. CDR1 LGHDT and CDR2 YNNKEL come from the germline V gene (reference sequence). The V and J ends lost 0 bases and 2 bases, in that order; junction bases with no gene match: 9. CDR3 DNA sequence: TGTGCCAGCAGCCAAGATGGGCTAGCGGGAGGGCCTGACACAGATACGCAGTATTTT. The encoded protein is CASSQDGLAGGPDTDTQYF.

The chain is built from TRBV11-2 and TRBJ1-3, with unresolved D. CDR1 and CDR2 (germline): SGHAT, FQNNGV. Trimming took 4 bases from V and 0 from J, leaving 13 bases between them. The CDR3 consists of 16 residues. CDR3 DNA: TGTGCCAGCAGCTCCCCGGTAGCCTTCTCTGGAAACACCATATATTTT. This translates into CASSSPVAFSGNTIYF.

This chain links TRBV5-6 with TRBJ1-1; D gene unclear. The CDR3 contains 13 residues. Germline V gives CDR1 SGHDT, CDR2 YYEEEE. V was clipped by 0 bases and J by 1 base, with 4 bases between them. DNA for the CDR3: TGTGCCAGCAGCTTGGCCGGGAACACTGAAGCTTTCTTT. Amino acid sequence: CASSLAGNTEAFF. The whole variable domain, remainder taken from reference TRBV5-6 and TRBJ1-1, is DAGVTQSPTHLIKTRGQQVTLRCSPKSGHDTVSWYQQALGQGPQFIFQYYEEEERQRGNFPDRFSGHQFPNYSSELNVNALLLGDSALYLCASSLAGNTEAFFGQGTRLTVV.

The chain has TRBV11-2 and TRBJ1-1, with no clear D. The CDR3 runs 15 residues. From germline, CDR1 is SGHAT and CDR2 FQNNGV. Trimming stripped 4 bases from V and 0 bases from J, with 12 bases between. The CDR3 region has the DNA TGTGCCAGCAGCTCGCACGGCGGGGTGAACACTGAAGCTTTCTTT. Translation gives CASSSHGGVNTEAFF. Using reference TRBV11-2 and TRBJ1-1 for the parts outside the CDR3, the full variable domain is EAGVAQSPRYKIIEKRQSVAFWCNPISGHATLYWYQQILGQGPKLLIQFQNNGVVDDSQLPKDRFSAERLKGVDSTLKIQPAKLEDSAVYLCASSSHGGVNTEAFFGQGTRLTVV.

This clone was found a few times. The rearrangement uses TRBV7-5 and TRBJ2-4; the table's D call of TRBD2 was not tested on the DNA. TRBV7-5 is flagged as a pseudogene. This CDR3 has 19 amino acids. CDR3 in amino acids: CVRSFRGTSGTLPKNIQYF. CDR3 DNA: TGTGTCAGAAGCTTTAGAGGGACTAGCGGGACTTTACCCAAAAACATTCAGTACTTC.